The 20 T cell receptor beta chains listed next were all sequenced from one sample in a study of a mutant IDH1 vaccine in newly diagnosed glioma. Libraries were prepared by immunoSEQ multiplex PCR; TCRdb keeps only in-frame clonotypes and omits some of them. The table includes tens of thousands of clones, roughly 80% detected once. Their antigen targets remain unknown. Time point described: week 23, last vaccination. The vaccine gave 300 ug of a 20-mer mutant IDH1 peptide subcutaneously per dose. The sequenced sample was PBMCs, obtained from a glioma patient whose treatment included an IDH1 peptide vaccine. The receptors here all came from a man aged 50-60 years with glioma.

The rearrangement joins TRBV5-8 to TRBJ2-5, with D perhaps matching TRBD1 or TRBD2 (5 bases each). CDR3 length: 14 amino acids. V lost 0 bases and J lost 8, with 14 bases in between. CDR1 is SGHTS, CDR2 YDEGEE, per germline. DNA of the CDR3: TGTGCCAGCAGCTTGGCCGGGGCGAAAGGAACCCAGTACTTC. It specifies CASSLAGAKGTQYF. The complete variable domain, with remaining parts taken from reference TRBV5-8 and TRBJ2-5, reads EAGVTQSPTHLIKTRGQQATLRCSPISGHTSVYWYQQALGLGLQFLLWYDEGEERNRGNFPPRFSGRQFPNYSSELNVNALELEDSALYLCASSLAGAKGTQYFGPGTRLLVL.

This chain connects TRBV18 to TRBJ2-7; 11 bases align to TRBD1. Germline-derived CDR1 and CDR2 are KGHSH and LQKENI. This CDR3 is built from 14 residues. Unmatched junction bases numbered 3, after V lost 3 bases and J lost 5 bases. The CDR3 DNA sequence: TGTGCCAGCTCACCCGGACAGGGGGCGGACGAGCAGTACTTC. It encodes CASSPGQGADEQYF.

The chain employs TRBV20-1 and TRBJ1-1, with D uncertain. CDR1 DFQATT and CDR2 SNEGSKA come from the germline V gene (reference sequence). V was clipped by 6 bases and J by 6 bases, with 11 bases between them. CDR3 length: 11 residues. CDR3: CSASRDPEAFF. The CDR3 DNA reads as TGCAGTGCCTCTCGTGACCCTGAAGCTTTCTTT.

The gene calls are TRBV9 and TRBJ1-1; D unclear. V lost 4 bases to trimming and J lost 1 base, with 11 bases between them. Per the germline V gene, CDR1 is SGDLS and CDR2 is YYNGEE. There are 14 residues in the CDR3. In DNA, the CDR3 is TGTGCCAGCAGCTCCGGACGGCCGAACACTGAAGCTTTCTTT. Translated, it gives CASSSGRPNTEAFF.

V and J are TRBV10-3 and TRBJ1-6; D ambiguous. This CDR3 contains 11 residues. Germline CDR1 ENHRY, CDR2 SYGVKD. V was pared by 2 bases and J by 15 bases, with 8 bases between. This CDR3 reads CAISEGGVLHF. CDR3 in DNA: TGTGCCATCAGTGAGGGAGGCGTCCTCCACTTT.

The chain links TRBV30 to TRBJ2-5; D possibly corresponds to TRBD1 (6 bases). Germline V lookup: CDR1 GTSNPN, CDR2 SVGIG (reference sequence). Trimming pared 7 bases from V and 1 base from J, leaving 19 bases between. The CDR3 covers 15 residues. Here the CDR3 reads CALNLGQTLQETQYF. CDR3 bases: TGTGCCTTAAATCTTGGACAGACCCTCCAAGAGACCCAGTACTTC.

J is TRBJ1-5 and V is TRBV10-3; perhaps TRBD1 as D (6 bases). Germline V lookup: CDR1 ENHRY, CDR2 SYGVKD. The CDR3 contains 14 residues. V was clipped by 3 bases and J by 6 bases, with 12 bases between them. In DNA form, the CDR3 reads TGTGCCATCAGTGAAAGGCAGGGGAGTCAGCCCCAGCATTTT. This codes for CAISERQGSQPQHF.

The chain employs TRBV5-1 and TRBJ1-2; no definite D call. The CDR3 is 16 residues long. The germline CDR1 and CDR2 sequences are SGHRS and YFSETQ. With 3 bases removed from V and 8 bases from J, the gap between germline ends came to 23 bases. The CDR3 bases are TGCGCCAGCAGCTCCTCTGACCCGGGGATCCGCTCCGGCTACACCTTC. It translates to CASSSSDPGIRSGYTF.

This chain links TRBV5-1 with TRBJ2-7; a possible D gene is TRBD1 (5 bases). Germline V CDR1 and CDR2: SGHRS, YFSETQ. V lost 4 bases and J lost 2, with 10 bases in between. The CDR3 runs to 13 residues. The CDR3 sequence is CASSLGHPYEQYF. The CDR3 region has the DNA TGCGCCAGCAGCCTCGGACACCCCTACGAGCAGTACTTC.

The CDR3 protein is CASSQRGRGTEAFF. Written as DNA, the CDR3 is TGTGCCAGCAGTCAGAGGGGCAGAGGAACTGAAGCTTTCTTT. V and J are TRBV2 and TRBJ1-1, with D maybe TRBD1 (5 bases). The germline CDR1 and CDR2 sequences are SNHLY and FYNNEI. V gave up 5 bases and J gave up 5 bases, with 15 bases separating them. This CDR3 contains 14 residues.

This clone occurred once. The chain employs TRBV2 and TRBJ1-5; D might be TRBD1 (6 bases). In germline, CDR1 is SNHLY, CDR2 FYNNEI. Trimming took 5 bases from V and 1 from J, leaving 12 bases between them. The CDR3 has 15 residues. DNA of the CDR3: TGTGCCAGCAGTTTAAACAGGGCAAGCAATCAGCCCCAGCATTTT. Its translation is CASSLNRASNQPQHF.

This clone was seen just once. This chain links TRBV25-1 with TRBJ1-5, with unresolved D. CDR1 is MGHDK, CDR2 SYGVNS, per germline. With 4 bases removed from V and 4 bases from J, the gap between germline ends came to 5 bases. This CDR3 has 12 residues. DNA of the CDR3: TGTGCCAGCAGTGTGGGGAATCAGCCCCAGCATTTT. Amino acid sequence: CASSVGNQPQHF.

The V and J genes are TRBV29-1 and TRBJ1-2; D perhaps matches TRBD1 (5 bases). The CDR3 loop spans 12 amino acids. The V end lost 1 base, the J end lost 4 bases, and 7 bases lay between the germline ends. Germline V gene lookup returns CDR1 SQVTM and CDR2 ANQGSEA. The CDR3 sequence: CSVEVTVYGYTF. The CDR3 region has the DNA TGCAGCGTTGAAGTGACAGTCTATGGCTACACCTTC.

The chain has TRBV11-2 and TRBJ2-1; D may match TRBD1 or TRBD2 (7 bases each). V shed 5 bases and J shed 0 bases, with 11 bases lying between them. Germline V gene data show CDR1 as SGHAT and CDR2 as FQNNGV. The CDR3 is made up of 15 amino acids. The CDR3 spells CASSPGGASYNEQFF. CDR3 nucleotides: TGTGCCAGCAGCCCAGGGGGGGCCTCCTACAATGAGCAGTTCTTC.

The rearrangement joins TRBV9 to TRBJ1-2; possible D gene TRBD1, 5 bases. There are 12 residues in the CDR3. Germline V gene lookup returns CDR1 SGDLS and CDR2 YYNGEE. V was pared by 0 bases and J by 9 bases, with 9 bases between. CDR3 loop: CASSVAEGSYTF. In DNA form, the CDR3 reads TGTGCCAGCAGCGTAGCCGAGGGGAGCTACACCTTC.

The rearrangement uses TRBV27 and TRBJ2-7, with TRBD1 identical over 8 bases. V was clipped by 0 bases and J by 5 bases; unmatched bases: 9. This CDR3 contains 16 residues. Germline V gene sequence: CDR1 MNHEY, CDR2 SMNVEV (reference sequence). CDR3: CASSLSVGRGPHEQYF. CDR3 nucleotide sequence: TGTGCCAGCAGTTTATCGGTAGGCAGGGGGCCCCACGAGCAGTACTTC.

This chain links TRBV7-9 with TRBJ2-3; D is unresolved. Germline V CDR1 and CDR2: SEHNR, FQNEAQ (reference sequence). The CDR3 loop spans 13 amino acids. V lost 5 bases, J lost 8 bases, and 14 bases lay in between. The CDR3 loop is CASSPTSQSTQYF. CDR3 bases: TGTGCCAGCAGCCCTACTTCCCAGAGTACGCAGTATTTT.

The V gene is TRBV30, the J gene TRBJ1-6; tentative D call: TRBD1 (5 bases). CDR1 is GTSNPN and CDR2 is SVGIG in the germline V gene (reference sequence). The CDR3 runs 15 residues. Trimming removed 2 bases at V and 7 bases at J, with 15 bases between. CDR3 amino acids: CAWSLTGASNSPLHF. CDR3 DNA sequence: TGTGCCTGGAGTCTCACCGGGGCTTCAAATTCACCCCTCCACTTT. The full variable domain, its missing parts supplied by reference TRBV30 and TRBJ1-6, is SQTIHQWPATLVQPVGSPLSLECTVEGTSNPNLYWYRQAAGRGLQLLFYSVGIGQISSEVPQNLSASRPQDRQFILSSKKLLLSDSGFYLCAWSLTGASNSPLHFGNGTRLTVT.

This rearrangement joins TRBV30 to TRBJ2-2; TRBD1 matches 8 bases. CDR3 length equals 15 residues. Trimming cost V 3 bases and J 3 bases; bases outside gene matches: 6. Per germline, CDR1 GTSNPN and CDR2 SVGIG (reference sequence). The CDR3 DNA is TGTGCCTGGAGCCCTCAGGGGGCGGACACCGGGGAGCTGTTTTTT. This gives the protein CAWSPQGADTGELFF.

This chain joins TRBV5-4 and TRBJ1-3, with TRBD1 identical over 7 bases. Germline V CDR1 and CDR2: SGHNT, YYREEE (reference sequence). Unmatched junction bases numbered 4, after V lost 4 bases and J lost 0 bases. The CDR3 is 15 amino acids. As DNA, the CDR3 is TGTGCCAGCAGCCGTGACAGGGCCTCTGGAAACACCATATATTTT. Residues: CASSRDRASGNTIYF. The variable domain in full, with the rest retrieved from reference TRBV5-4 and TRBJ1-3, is ETGVTQSPTHLIKTRGQQVTLRCSSQSGHNTVSWYQQALGQGPQFIFQYYREEENGRGNFPPRFSGLQFPNYSSELNVNALELDDSALYLCASSRDRASGNTIYFGEGSWLTVV.